Sequencing of this T cell receptor beta chain was carried out in a study of T-cell memory formation after mild COVID-19. Study details: There were largely donor-specific TCR clusters. Broader study findings: Pre-infection memory carried some responding clones, suggesting that cross-reactive memory joined.

There are 16 residues in the CDR3. Germline loops: CDR1 SGHTA, CDR2 FQGNSA. Trimming left V 5 bases short and J 0 bases short, with 15 bases between. To note about this clonotype: As yet, its antigen is unknown.

TCRdb reanalysed the 5' RACE reads using MiXCR and keeps one entry per CDR3 protein. The sample lists about 350,000 distinct CDR3 sequences, about an eighth occurring once. Input material: PBMCs or a T cell subset sorted from them (not recorded which). The chain uses TRBV7-2 and TRBJ2-3; D gene unclear. The receptor was isolated from a man aged 18 to 30 who had mild COVID-19 (a few samples of this study predate the infection). Cell type and time point are not known. The CDR3 protein is CASSPWGGVSTDTQYF. In nucleotides, the CDR3 is TGTGCCAGCAGCCCGTGGGGTGGGGTAAGCACAGATACGCAGTATTTT.